This is a list of T cell receptor beta chains from one sample in a study of cytomegalovirus exposure and HLA in healthy donors. Generated by immunoSEQ multiplex PCR, the TCRdb table keeps only in-frame clones and is missing some. This sample has approximately 110,000 clones, with approximately 90% found just once. Source material: PBMCs. The receptor set was obtained from a woman aged 18-35 years in good health and CMV-seropositive. The CDR3 runs from the conserved cysteine through the conserved F or W. Each record gives: J gene, V gene, CDR3 protein.

j_gene: TRBJ2-7
v_gene: TRBV11-3
CDR3aa: CASSLEAGYEQYF

j_gene: TRBJ1-4
v_gene: TRBV10-3
CDR3aa: CATGEGQGGKEKLFF

j_gene: TRBJ1-5
v_gene: TRBV28
CDR3aa: CASSFMRNNQPQHF

j_gene: TRBJ1-1
v_gene: TRBV9
CDR3aa: CASSPNRGITEAFF

j_gene: TRBJ2-5
v_gene: TRBV5-4
CDR3aa: CASSLEQLQETQYF

j_gene: TRBJ2-7
v_gene: TRBV5-6
CDR3aa: CASRSRRSSSGPDYEQYF

j_gene: TRBJ1-6
v_gene: TRBV6-5
CDR3aa: CASRSDSPLHF

j_gene: TRBJ2-7
v_gene: TRBV5-4
CDR3aa: CASSLVGREQYF

j_gene: TRBJ2-2
v_gene: TRBV7-9
CDR3aa: CASSAGGSGELFF

j_gene: TRBJ2-5
v_gene: TRBV4-1
CDR3aa: CASSQVAVLDETQYF

j_gene: TRBJ1-2
v_gene: TRBV19
CDR3aa: CASSARQGVGDGYTF

j_gene: TRBJ2-3
v_gene: TRBV9
CDR3aa: CASSPLAGGTDTQYF

j_gene: TRBJ2-7
v_gene: TRBV6-5
CDR3aa: CASSWGDRGPYEQYF

j_gene: TRBJ2-7
v_gene: TRBV7-9
CDR3aa: CASSEHGLAYEQYF

j_gene: .
v_gene: TRBV18
CDR3aa: CASSLNRESYEQYF

j_gene: TRBJ2-2
v_gene: TRBV6-4
CDR3aa: CASSETNTGELFF

j_gene: TRBJ2-1
v_gene: TRBV7-3
CDR3aa: CASSLDRAIRDEQFF

j_gene: TRBJ1-1
v_gene: TRBV27
CDR3aa: CASRWYMNTEAFF

j_gene: TRBJ1-4
v_gene: TRBV7-9
CDR3aa: CASSKTQEKLFF

j_gene: TRBJ2-7
v_gene: TRBV7-6
CDR3aa: CASSLGGRSSPYEQYF

j_gene: TRBJ1-5
v_gene: TRBV18
CDR3aa: CASSRTGGDQPQHF

j_gene: TRBJ1-2
v_gene: TRBV18
CDR3aa: CASSPLGMGGLTSNYGYTF

j_gene: TRBJ2-5
v_gene: TRBV25-1
CDR3aa: CASRPPGLAGGQAKTQYF

j_gene: TRBJ1-5
v_gene: TRBV19
CDR3aa: CASKWDSSNQPQHF

j_gene: TRBJ2-5
v_gene: TRBV6-6
CDR3aa: CASSPGLAGPHQYF

j_gene: TRBJ2-3
v_gene: TRBV6-6
CDR3aa: CASSVQTDTQYF

j_gene: TRBJ2-5
v_gene: TRBV28
CDR3aa: CASSLGGPRETQYF

j_gene: TRBJ1-2
v_gene: TRBV28
CDR3aa: CASTPGGYGYTF

j_gene: TRBJ2-1
v_gene: TRBV19
CDR3aa: CASSIQGGYNEQFF

j_gene: TRBJ2-7
v_gene: TRBV19
CDR3aa: CASSTQWAPYEQYF

j_gene: TRBJ1-3
v_gene: TRBV29-1
CDR3aa: CSVAYLGNTIYF

j_gene: TRBJ1-5
v_gene: TRBV2
CDR3aa: CASSVDRGGLNQPQHF

j_gene: TRBJ1-1
v_gene: TRBV29-1
CDR3aa: CSVEVTAALNTEAFF

j_gene: TRBJ2-3
v_gene: TRBV5-4
CDR3aa: CASSPEPGRTIADTQYF

j_gene: TRBJ1-1
v_gene: TRBV28
CDR3aa: CASSQGTEAFF

j_gene: TRBJ2-7
v_gene: TRBV13
CDR3aa: CASSLGPRGAYEQYF

j_gene: TRBJ2-6
v_gene: TRBV4-1
CDR3aa: CASSQPKDRVSGANVLTF

j_gene: TRBJ2-1
v_gene: TRBV6-1
CDR3aa: CASKERGTSYNEQFF

j_gene: TRBJ2-5
v_gene: TRBV6-6
CDR3aa: CASSYLGGVQETQYF

j_gene: TRBJ2-1
v_gene: TRBV7-3
CDR3aa: CASSPRGSGRANEQFF

j_gene: TRBJ1-2
v_gene: TRBV4-1
CDR3aa: CASSHRTGAAHTF

j_gene: TRBJ2-7
v_gene: TRBV4-2
CDR3aa: CASSQSRGADYEQYF

j_gene: TRBJ1-3
v_gene: TRBV7-2
CDR3aa: CASSLGGLSGNTIYF

j_gene: TRBJ1-5
v_gene: TRBV19
CDR3aa: CASSIRGSQPQHF

j_gene: TRBJ2-1
v_gene: TRBV2
CDR3aa: CASSESGDEQFF

j_gene: TRBJ1-2
v_gene: TRBV9
CDR3aa: CASSPGEAGGYTF

j_gene: TRBJ1-2
v_gene: TRBV5-5
CDR3aa: CASSLGGGRNYGYTF

j_gene: TRBJ2-7
v_gene: TRBV15
CDR3aa: CATSRASGNYEQYF

j_gene: TRBJ2-7
v_gene: TRBV6-5
CDR3aa: CASRVLAEQYF

j_gene: TRBJ1-4
v_gene: TRBV28
CDR3aa: CASKGQGARGEKLFF

j_gene: TRBJ1-1
v_gene: TRBV19
CDR3aa: CASSIVRTGSEAFF

j_gene: TRBJ1-1
v_gene: TRBV9
CDR3aa: CASSVEERWNTEAFF

j_gene: TRBJ2-7
v_gene: TRBV7-9
CDR3aa: CASSLALAGAYSSSYEQYF

j_gene: TRBJ1-5
v_gene: TRBV27
CDR3aa: CASSSLQDSAYSNQPQHF

j_gene: TRBJ2-1
v_gene: TRBV19
CDR3aa: CASSISIGNEQFF

j_gene: TRBJ2-1
v_gene: TRBV7-9
CDR3aa: CASSSPGLDNEQFF

j_gene: TRBJ2-7
v_gene: TRBV12-5
CDR3aa: CASGSGHAYEQYF